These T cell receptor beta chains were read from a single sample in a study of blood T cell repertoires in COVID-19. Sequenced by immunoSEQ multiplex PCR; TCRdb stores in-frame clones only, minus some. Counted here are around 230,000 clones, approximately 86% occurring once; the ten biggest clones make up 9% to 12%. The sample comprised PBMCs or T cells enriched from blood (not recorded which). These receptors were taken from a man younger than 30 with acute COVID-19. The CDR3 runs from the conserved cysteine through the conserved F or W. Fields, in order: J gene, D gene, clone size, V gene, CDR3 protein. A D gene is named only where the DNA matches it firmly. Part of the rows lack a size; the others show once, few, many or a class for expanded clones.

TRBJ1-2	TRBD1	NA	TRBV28	CASSLRGLGYTF
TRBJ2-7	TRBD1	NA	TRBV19	CATRDSYEQYF
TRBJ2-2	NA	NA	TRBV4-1	CASSLEWAMNTGELFF
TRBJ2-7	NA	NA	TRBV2	CASSQDRGEQYF
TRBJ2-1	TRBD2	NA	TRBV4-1	CASSPHSGSSYNEQFF
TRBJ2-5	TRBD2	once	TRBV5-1	CASSLAGLAGQETQYF
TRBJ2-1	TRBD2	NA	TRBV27	CASRGLEFDNEQFF
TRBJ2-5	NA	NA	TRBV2	CASSVPGQEETQYF
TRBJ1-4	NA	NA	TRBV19	CASLGGATNEKLFF
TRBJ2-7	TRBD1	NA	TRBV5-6	CASSSLHRGSTSYEQYF